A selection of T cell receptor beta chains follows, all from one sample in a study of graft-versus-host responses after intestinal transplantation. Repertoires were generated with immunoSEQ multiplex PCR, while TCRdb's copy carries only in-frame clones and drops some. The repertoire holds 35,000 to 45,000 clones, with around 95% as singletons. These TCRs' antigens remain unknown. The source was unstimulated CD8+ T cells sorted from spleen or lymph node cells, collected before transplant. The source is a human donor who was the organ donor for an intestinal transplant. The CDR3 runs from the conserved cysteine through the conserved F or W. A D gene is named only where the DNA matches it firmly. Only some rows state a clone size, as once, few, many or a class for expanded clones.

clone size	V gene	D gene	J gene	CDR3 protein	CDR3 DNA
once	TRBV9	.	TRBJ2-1	CASSGREQFF	TGTGCCAGCAGCGGACGGGAGCAGTTCTTC
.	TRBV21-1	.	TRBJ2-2	CASGGQNTGELFF	TGTGCCAGCGGAGGACAGAACACCGGGGAGCTGTTTTTT
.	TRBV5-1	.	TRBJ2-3	CASSPGDDATDTQYF	TGCGCCAGCAGCCCGGGTGACGATGCCACAGATACGCAGTATTTT
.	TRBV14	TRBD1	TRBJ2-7	CASSLLGQGNYEQYF	TGTGCCAGCAGCCTTTTGGGACAGGGCAACTACGAGCAGTACTTC
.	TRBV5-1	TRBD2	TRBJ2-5	CASSLDGGQETQYF	TGCGCCAGCAGCTTGGACGGGGGGCAAGAGACCCAGTACTTC
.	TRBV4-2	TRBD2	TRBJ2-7	CASSQDILLAVNEQYF	TGTGCCAGCAGCCAAGATATTTTACTAGCGGTCAACGAGCAGTACTTC
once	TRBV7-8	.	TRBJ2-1	CASSLAGSYNEQFF	TGTGCCAGCAGCCTTGCGGGCTCCTACAATGAGCAGTTCTTC
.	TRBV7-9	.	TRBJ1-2	CASSPLKGSAGYTF	TGTGCCAGCAGCCCGCTTAAAGGGTCTGCTGGCTACACCTTC
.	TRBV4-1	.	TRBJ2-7	CASSYPGSYEQYF	TGCGCCAGCAGCTACCCAGGGTCCTACGAGCAGTACTTC
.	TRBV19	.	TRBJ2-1	CASSISRYNEQFF	TGTGCCAGTAGTATTTCCAGGTACAATGAGCAGTTCTTC
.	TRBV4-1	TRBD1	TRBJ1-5	CASSYRQGADQPQHF	TGCGCCAGCAGCTACCGACAGGGGGCGGATCAGCCCCAGCATTTT
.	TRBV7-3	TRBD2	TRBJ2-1	CASSPAGGQSHEQFF	TGTGCCAGCAGCCCTGCGGGGGGACAAAGCCATGAGCAGTTCTTC
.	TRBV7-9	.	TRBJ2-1	CASSLSTAGSSYNEQFF	TGTGCCAGCAGCTTAAGTACGGCGGGGAGCTCCTACAATGAGCAGTTCTTC
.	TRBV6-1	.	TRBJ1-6	CASSRTLNSPLHF	TGTGCCAGCAGTCGGACCCTTAATTCACCCCTCCACTTT
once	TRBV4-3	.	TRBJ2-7	CASSLGTVSSYEQYF	TGCGCCAGCAGCCTAGGGACGGTGAGCTCCTACGAGCAGTACTTC
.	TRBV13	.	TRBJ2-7	CASSLTRGSVQYF	TGTGCCAGCAGCTTGACCAGGGGATCGGTGCAGTACTTC
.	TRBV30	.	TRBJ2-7	CAWSFEGEQYF	TGTGCCTGGAGTTTCGAGGGCGAGCAGTACTTC
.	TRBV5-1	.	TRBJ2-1	CASSLYEGGYNEQFF	TGCGCCAGCAGCTTATATGAGGGGGGCTACAATGAGCAGTTCTTC